This TCR beta chain stems from a study of cytomegalovirus exposure and HLA in healthy donors. On the study more broadly: There were some 81 million unique TCRs (from HLA-typed donors) in an early data release.

Of note for this clone: Its target is unknown.

Study observations and caveats: CMV serostatus was the sole immune exposure data available.

This CDR3 region has 16 residues. CDR1 and CDR2 from the germline V gene are SGHTA and FQGNSA. V lost 5 bases and J lost 4, with 18 bases in between. While unrecorded immune exposures were likely, the donors were nominally healthy when sampled. PCR primers comprised 60 Vbeta and 13 Jbeta primers. Sequencing used immunoSEQ multiplex PCR; TCRdb keeps in-frame clones, though not all of them. The data contain approximately 100,000 clones, 60% to 85% of them singletons. The rearrangement uses TRBV7-2 and TRBJ1-3; no reliable D call. The sequenced material came from PBMCs. The receptor was derived from a female donor in good health and CMV-seronegative. This chain's CDR3 is CASSRSRDSPGNTIYF. DNA for the CDR3: TGTGCCAGCAGCCGCAGTCGGGATTCGCCCGGAAACACCATATATTTT.